Presented here are 10 T cell receptor beta chains from one specimen sequenced in a study of T cells after yellow fever vaccination. TCRdb itself ran the 5' RACE reads through MiXCR, one entry per CDR3 protein. Here the sample spans 200,000 to 300,000 distinct CDR3 sequences, roughly 6.3% being singletons. Sequencing used CD4+ T cells sorted from PBMCs, obtained on the day of the yellow fever booster vaccination. The source is a man aged 25 to 45 who received the YFV17D yellow fever vaccine.

This clonotype was detected ten times or more. This chain links TRBV5-1 with TRBJ2-2, with 7 positions matching TRBD2. Germline CDR1 is SGHRS and CDR2 is YFSETQ. Trimming at V came to 1 base and at J to 5 bases, leaving 8 bases not matched to a gene. The CDR3 spans 16 residues. The CDR3: CASSLQSSGRTGELFF. DNA of the CDR3: TGCGCCAGCAGCTTGCAGTCTAGCGGAAGGACCGGGGAGCTGTTTTTT.

This clonotype appeared many times. The chain employs TRBV29-1 and TRBJ1-2; D is possibly TRBD1 (6 bases). Germline lookup yields CDR1 SQVTM and CDR2 ANQGSEA. V gave up 6 bases and J gave up 0 bases, with 11 bases separating them. CDR3 length equals 13 residues. This chain's CDR3 is CSVGDNPNYGYTF. Here the CDR3 DNA reads TGCAGCGTGGGGGACAATCCTAACTATGGCTACACCTTC.

The table lists this clonotype with many counts. Here the CDR3 reads CASSSPNSGTTQYF. The CDR3 region has the DNA TGCGCCAGCAGCTCGCCAAACTCAGGGACTACGCAGTATTTT. The genes are TRBV5-1 and TRBJ2-3, with D perhaps matching TRBD1 or TRBD2 (5 bases each). The CDR3 runs 14 residues. The germline V gene encodes CDR1 SGHRS and CDR2 YFSETQ. Trimming stripped 3 bases from V and 8 bases from J, with 16 bases between.

This clonotype was counted a few times. This chain joins TRBV9 and TRBJ1-2; 9 bases line up with TRBD1. V shed 4 bases and J 4 bases; nucleotides not matched to a gene: 8. Germline CDR1 SGDLS, CDR2 YYNGEE. There are 15 residues in the CDR3. CDR3 region: CASSPRVTGGYGYTF. CDR3 DNA: TGTGCCAGCAGCCCAAGAGTGACAGGGGGCTATGGCTACACCTTC.

A few counts support this clonotype. The V call is TRBV29-1, the J call TRBJ2-1; the D is unclear. The V gene lost 6 bases and the J gene lost 4 bases, with 13 bases spanning the gap. The CDR3 extends over 13 amino acids. The germline V gene has CDR1 SQVTM and CDR2 ANQGSEA. The CDR3 spells CSVRTDSYNEQFF. CDR3 in DNA: TGCAGCGTAAGAACAGATTCTTACAATGAGCAGTTCTTC.

This clonotype was detected only a few times. The CDR3 end shows no conserved phenylalanine or tryptophan, and so a read error is likely. V gene TRBV5-6 combines with J gene TRBJ2-3, with D possibly matching TRBD1 (5 bases). V shed 4 bases and J shed 6 bases, with 21 bases lying between them. CDR3 length: 16 residues. Germline CDR1 reads SGHDT; CDR2 reads YYEEEE. The chain's CDR3 is CASSRTIGAAGDTQYL. The CDR3 nucleotides are TGTGCCAGCAGCCGAACGATAGGGGCTGCTGGTGATACGCAGTATCTT.

This clonotype was recorded a few times. The CDR3 DNA sequence: TGTGCCATCAGTTCTAGCGGGAGGGTCGCAGATACGCAGTATTTT. Its translation: CAISSSGRVADTQYF. J is TRBJ2-3 and V is TRBV10-3, with TRBD2 matching 12 bases. The germline gives CDR1 ENHRY, CDR2 SYGVKD. V trimming: 5 bases; J trimming: 4 bases; junction bases outside the gene matches: 4. The CDR3 runs 15 residues.

V gene TRBV11-2 combines with J gene TRBJ2-1; D is undetermined. Germline V gives CDR1 SGHAT, CDR2 FQNNGV. Deletions cut 1 base from V and 4 bases from J, with 11 bases between. There are 15 residues in the CDR3. CDR3 loop: CASSLALITYNEQFF. CDR3 nucleotide sequence: TGTGCCAGCAGCTTAGCCTTGATTACTTACAATGAGCAGTTCTTC.

Details on this clonotype: The junction differs from germline at one of its ends, possibly a read error. The chain uses TRBV2 and TRBJ2-5; a possible D gene is TRBD1 (6 bases). The CDR3 is 14 amino acids. The germline gives CDR1 SNHLY, CDR2 FYNNEI. The CDR3 DNA is TGTGCCAGCAGAGCCGGGACATCTCAAGGGACCCAGTACTTC. The encoded protein is CASRAGTSQGTQYF.

This clonotype was recorded at least ten times. This rearrangement joins TRBV3-1 to TRBJ2-2; D ambiguous. Germline V gives CDR1 LGHDT, CDR2 YNNKEL (reference sequence). The CDR3 totals 14 residues. The V gene lost 2 bases and the J gene lost 7 bases, with 11 bases spanning the gap. CDR3 nucleotide sequence: TGTGCCAGCAGCCAAACGTCAGGTCACGGGGAGCTGTTTTTT. Residues: CASSQTSGHGELFF.